This TCR beta chain was recovered during a study of molecular identifiers for immune sequencing clone quantification. General study points: Clones carrying above 20 RNA copies accounted for over 98% of effector molecules, under 1% in naive cells.

The CDR3 spans 14 residues. Trimming shortened V by 7 bases and J by 6 bases, and 18 bases separated the two germline ends. CDR1 and CDR2 (germline): SEHNR, FQNEAQ (reference sequence). Source material for naive CD8 libraries was roughly 18,000 to 1,000,000 sorted cells, with 10%, 30% or 50% RNA. TCRdb used MiXCR to reprocess the PCR reads, holding one entry per CDR3 protein. The sample holds 460,000 or so distinct CDR3 sequences, 20% to 25% seen once. Remarks on this clonotype: What it binds is not known.

The sequence came from a human donor in good health. Some libraries in this study had Jurkat cell RNA spiked in. The sample consisted of naive CD8+ T cells from blood, with Jurkat cell RNA spiked in. Noted subset: FACS-sorted CD8+CD4-CCR7+CD45RA+ naive T cells. V and J are TRBV7-9 and TRBJ1-1; TRBD1 is a possible D gene (5 bases). The CDR3 nucleotides are TGTGCCAGCAACCCCGAAGACAGCCACCCTGAAGCTTTCTTT. Translated: CASNPEDSHPEAFF.